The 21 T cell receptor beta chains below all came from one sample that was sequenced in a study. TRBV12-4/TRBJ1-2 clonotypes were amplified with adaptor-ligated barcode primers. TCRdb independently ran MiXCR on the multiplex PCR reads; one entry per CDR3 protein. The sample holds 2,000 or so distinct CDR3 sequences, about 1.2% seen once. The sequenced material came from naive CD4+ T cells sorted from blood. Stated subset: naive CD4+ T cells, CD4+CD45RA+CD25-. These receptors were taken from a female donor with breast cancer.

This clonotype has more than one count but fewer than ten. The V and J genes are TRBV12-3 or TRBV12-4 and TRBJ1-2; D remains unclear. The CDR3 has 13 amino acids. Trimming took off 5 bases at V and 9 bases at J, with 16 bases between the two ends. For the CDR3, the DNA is TGTGCCAGCAGTGTCACCTCCAGGAATAGCTACACCTTC. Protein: CASSVTSRNSYTF.

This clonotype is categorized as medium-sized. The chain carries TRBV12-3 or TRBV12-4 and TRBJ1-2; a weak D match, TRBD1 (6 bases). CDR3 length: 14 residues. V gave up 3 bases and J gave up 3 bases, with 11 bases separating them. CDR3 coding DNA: TGTGCCAGCAGTTTGCTTCGGACAGACTATGGCTACACCTTC. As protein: CASSLLRTDYGYTF.

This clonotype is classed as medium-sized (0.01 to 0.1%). The CDR3: CASSLSTGSGYGYTF. The CDR3 DNA sequence: TGTGCCAGCAGTTTATCAACAGGGTCCGGCTATGGCTACACCTTC. The V and J genes are TRBV12-3 or TRBV12-4 and TRBJ1-2, with a tentative D call TRBD1 (6 bases). This CDR3 has 15 amino acids. Trimming stripped 2 bases from V and 4 bases from J, with 14 bases between.

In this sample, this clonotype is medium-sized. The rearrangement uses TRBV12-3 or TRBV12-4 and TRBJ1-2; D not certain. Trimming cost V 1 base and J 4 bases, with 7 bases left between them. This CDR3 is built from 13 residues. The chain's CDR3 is CASSLDSRYGYTF. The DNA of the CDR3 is TGTGCCAGCAGTTTAGACAGCCGCTATGGCTACACCTTC.

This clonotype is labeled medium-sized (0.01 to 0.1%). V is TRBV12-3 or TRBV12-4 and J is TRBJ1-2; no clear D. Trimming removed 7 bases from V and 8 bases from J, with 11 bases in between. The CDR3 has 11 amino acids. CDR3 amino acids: CASTNDSGYTF. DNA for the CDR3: TGTGCCAGCACCAATGATTCAGGCTACACCTTC.

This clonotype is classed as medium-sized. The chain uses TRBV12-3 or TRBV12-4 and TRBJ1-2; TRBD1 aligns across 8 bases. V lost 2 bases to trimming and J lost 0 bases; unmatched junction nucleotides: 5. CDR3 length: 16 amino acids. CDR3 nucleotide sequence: TGTGCCAGCAGTTTAACTCGGACAGGGCCTAACTATGGCTACACCTTC. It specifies CASSLTRTGPNYGYTF.

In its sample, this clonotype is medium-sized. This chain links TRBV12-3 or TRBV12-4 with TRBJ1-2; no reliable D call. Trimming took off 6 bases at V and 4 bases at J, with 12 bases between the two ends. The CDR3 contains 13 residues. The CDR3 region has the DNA TGTGCCAGCAGGACCGGAGCCGGCTATGGCTACACCTTC. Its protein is CASRTGAGYGYTF.

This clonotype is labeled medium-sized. The CDR3 DNA follows: TGTGCCAGCAGTCCTCAGGGACGGAACGCTAACTATGGCTACACCTTC. This sequence encodes CASSPQGRNANYGYTF. V gene TRBV12-3 or TRBV12-4 combines with J gene TRBJ1-2; perhaps TRBD1 as D (5 bases). This CDR3 has 16 residues. The V end was cut by 5 bases, the J end by 0 bases, with 16 bases between.

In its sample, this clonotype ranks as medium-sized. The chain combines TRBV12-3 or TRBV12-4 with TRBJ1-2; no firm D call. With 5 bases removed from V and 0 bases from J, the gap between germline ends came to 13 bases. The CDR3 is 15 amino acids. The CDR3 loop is CASSPRALTNYGYTF. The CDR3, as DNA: TGTGCCAGCAGTCCCCGGGCACTAACTAACTATGGCTACACCTTC.

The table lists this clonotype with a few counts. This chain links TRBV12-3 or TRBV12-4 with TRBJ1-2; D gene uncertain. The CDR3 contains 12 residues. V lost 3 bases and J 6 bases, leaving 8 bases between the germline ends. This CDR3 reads CASSFDWNGYTF. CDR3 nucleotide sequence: TGTGCCAGCAGTTTCGATTGGAATGGCTACACCTTC.

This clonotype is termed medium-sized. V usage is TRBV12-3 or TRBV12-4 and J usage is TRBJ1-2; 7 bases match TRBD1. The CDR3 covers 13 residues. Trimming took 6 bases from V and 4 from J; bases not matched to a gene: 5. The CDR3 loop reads CASSPGQIYGYTF. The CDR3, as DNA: TGTGCCAGCAGCCCGGGACAGATCTATGGCTACACCTTC.

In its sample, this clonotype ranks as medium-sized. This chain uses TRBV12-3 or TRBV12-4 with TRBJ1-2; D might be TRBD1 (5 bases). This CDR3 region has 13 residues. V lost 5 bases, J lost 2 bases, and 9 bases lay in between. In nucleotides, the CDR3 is TGTGCCAGCAGTCCGGACATGAACTATGGCTACACCTTC. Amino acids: CASSPDMNYGYTF.

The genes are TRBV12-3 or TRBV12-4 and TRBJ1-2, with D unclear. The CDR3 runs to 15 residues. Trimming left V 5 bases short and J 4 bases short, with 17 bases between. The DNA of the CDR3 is TGTGCCAGCAGTCCACTCCCTGACATCCTCTATGGCTACACCTTC. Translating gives CASSPLPDILYGYTF.

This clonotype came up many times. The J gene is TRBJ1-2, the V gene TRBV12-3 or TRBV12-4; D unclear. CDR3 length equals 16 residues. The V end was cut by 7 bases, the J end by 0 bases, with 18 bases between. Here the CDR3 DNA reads TGTGCCAGCACCCTCGCAGTTGGGCCAGCTAACTATGGCTACACCTTC. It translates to CASTLAVGPANYGYTF.

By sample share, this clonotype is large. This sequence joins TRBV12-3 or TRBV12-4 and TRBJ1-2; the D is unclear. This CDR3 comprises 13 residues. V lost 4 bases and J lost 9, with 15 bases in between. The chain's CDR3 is CASSSSFGDSYTF. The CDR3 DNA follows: TGTGCCAGCAGTTCCAGCTTTGGGGATAGCTACACCTTC.

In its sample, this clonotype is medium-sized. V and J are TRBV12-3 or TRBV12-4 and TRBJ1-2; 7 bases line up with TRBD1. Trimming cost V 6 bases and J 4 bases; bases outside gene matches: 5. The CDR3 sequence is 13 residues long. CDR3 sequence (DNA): TGTGCCAGCAGACGGGACAGCCGCTATGGCTACACCTTC. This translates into CASRRDSRYGYTF.

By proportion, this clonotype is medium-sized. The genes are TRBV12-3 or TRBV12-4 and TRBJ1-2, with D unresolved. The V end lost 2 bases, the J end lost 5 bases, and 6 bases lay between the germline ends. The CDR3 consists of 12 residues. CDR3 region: CASSLSAYGYTF. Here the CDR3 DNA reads TGTGCCAGCAGTTTAAGTGCTTATGGCTACACCTTC.

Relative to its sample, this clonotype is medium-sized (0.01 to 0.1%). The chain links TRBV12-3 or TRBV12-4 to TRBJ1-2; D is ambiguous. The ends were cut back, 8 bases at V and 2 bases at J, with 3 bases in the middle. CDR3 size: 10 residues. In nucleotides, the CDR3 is TGTGCCAGCGGAAACTATGGCTACACCTTC. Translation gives CASGNYGYTF.

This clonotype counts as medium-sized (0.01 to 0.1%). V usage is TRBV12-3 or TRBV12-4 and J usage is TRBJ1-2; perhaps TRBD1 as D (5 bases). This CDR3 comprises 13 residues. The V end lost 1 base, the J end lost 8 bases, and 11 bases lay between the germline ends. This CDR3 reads CASSLGRAGGYTF. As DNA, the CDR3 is TGTGCCAGCAGTTTAGGCAGGGCGGGAGGCTACACCTTC.

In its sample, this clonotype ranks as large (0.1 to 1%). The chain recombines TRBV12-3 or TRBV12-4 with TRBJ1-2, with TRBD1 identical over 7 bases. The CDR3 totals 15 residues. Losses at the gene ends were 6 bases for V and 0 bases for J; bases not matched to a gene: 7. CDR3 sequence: CASSRLTGTNYGYTF. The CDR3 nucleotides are TGTGCCAGCAGCCGCTTGACAGGGACTAACTATGGCTACACCTTC.

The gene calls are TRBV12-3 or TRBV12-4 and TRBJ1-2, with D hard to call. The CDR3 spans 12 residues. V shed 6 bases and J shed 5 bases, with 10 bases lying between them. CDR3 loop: CASSLGLYGYTF. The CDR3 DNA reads TGTGCCAGCAGCCTCGGACTGTATGGCTACACCTTC.